The rows below give T cell receptor beta chains drawn from one sample of a study of CD8+ T cells in alopecia areata. Using immunoSEQ multiplex PCR, the repertoire was profiled, and TCRdb retains in-frame clones only, with some absent. This table holds some 110,000 clones, around 50% found once. The specimen comprised CD8+ T cells sorted from blood, sampled at week 24, from a patient treated with tofacitinib. Receptor source: a human donor with alopecia areata. Each CDR3 is given with its conserved first and last residue. Fields, in order: J gene, D gene, V gene, clone size, CDR3 DNA, CDR3 protein. D genes are given only for firm matches. Size tells how often a clone was seen (once, few, many) or the class of an expanded clone, and some rows leave it out.

TRBJ2-5,NA,TRBV15,NA,TGTGCCACCCAATCTATCGGGACACAAGAGACCCAGTACTTC,CATQSIGTQETQYF
TRBJ2-2,TRBD1,TRBV7-8,NA,TGTGCCAGCAGTTTATCCGGACAGGGGAGGGACACCGGGGAGCTGTTTTTT,CASSLSGQGRDTGELFF
TRBJ2-7,NA,TRBV30,NA,TGTGCCTGGAGTGTACCGGACGCAGGGTTGACGGAGCAGTACTTC,CAWSVPDAGLTEQYF
TRBJ2-3,TRBD1,TRBV5-4,few,TGTGCCAGCAGCCCGTCCAGGGGGCGTTGGACAGATACGCAGTATTTT,CASSPSRGRWTDTQYF
TRBJ2-4,TRBD1,TRBV13,few,TGTGCCAGCAGCCCGGACAGGGGCAACATTCAGTACTTC,CASSPDRGNIQYF
TRBJ1-2,NA,TRBV30,NA,TGTGCCTGGAGTAGGTTTCAGGACGGGAACTATGGCTACACCTTC,CAWSRFQDGNYGYTF
TRBJ2-1,NA,TRBV20-1,NA,TGCAGTGCTCTGGGCCTTATTGAGCAGTTCTTC,CSALGLIEQFF
TRBJ2-5,NA,TRBV6-5,NA,TGTGCCAGCAGTTACGCGGAATTACAAGAGACCCAGTACTTC,CASSYAELQETQYF
TRBJ1-5,NA,TRBV6-5,once,TGTGCCACCGGAACGGATAGCAATCAGCCCCAGCATTTT,CATGTDSNQPQHF
TRBJ2-3,TRBD1,TRBV6-5,few,TGTGCCAGCAGTCACGGACAGGGAGATACGCAGTATTTT,CASSHGQGDTQYF
TRBJ1-2,NA,TRBV7-2,NA,TGTGCCAGCAGCTTAGACCGGGGCGGGGGCTACACCTTC,CASSLDRGGGYTF
TRBJ2-5,TRBD2,TRBV30,NA,TGTGCCTGGAGTGAGGCGGGGGGACAAGAGACCCAGTACTTC,CAWSEAGGQETQYF
TRBJ2-7,TRBD1,TRBV4-3,few,TGCGCCAGCAGCCAAGTGTGGACAGGGGCGAACGAGCAGTACTTC,CASSQVWTGANEQYF
TRBJ1-2,NA,TRBV5-1,few,TGCGCCAGCAGCTTGGGGGACCTACCCATCCGGGGCTACACCTTC,CASSLGDLPIRGYTF
TRBJ1-4,TRBD1,TRBV2,few,TGTGCCAGCAGTCCCCTCGGACAGGGGATGACTAATGAAAAACTGTTTTTT,CASSPLGQGMTNEKLFF
TRBJ2-5,NA,TRBV9,NA,TGTGCCAGCAGCCCCGTGGGCTTTCAAGAGACCCAGTACTTC,CASSPVGFQETQYF
TRBJ2-1,NA,TRBV25-1,NA,TGTGCCAGCAGTGATGGACAACTAGACCATGAGCAGTTCTTC,CASSDGQLDHEQFF
TRBJ2-5,NA,TRBV7-8,NA,TGTGCCAGCAGCTTTTTATCCGGGGCGACAGAGACCCAGTACTTC,CASSFLSGATETQYF
TRBJ1-2,NA,TRBV15,NA,TGTGCCACCAGCAGAGTACGAAGAACGGATGGCTACACCTTC,CATSRVRRTDGYTF
TRBJ2-1,NA,TRBV13,NA,TGTGCCAGCAACCGGGGGTGGGGATCCTCCTACAATGAGCAGTTCTTC,CASNRGWGSSYNEQFF
TRBJ1-4,NA,TRBV4-1,few,TGCGCCAGCAGCCAAGAAGATAACAGGGCAGAGAAACTGTTTTTT,CASSQEDNRAEKLFF
TRBJ1-4,NA,TRBV15,NA,TGTGCCACCAGTTGGGACGGGCCGAATGAAAAACTGTTTTTT,CATSWDGPNEKLFF
TRBJ2-7,NA,TRBV6-5,NA,TGTGCCAGCAGTCCACAGGTATCTCCGCCTTACGAGCAGTACTTC,CASSPQVSPPYEQYF